This T cell receptor (beta chain) was sequenced during a study of monozygotic twins with inflammatory bowel disease. Looked up from germline, CDR1 is SGHRS and CDR2 is YFSETQ. The CDR3 totals 14 residues. Reprocessing the 5' RACE reads, TCRdb reports a single entry for every CDR3 protein and omits DNA. The sample's table shows 88,000 or so distinct CDR3 sequences. This sequence originates from a human donor with ulcerative colitis or Crohn's disease, or a healthy co-twin of an affected twin (not recorded which). The chain couples TRBV5-1 to TRBJ1-2; TCRdb selects TRBD1, and the lack of DNA leaves this call unchecked. The sequencing sample was made of blood. The CDR3 loop reads CASSPGTDGFGYTF.